The sequence of this T cell receptor (beta chain) was determined in a study of T cells in localized non-small cell lung cancer. J lost 5 bases, V lost 7 bases, and 16 bases had no gene match. The V gene's germline CDR1 is MGHDK and CDR2 SYGVNS. This CDR3 has 17 residues. Method: immunoSEQ multiplex PCR; TCRdb's copy keeps in-frame clones and lacks some. The sample records 70,000 or so clones, approximately 84% being singletons. This TCR came from a female donor aged 60 or older with stage I lung adenocarcinoma. The specimen was peripheral blood, collected before any cancer treatment. The rearrangement uses TRBV25-1 and TRBJ2-5; TRBD2 agrees at 10 bases. The CDR3 bases are TGTGCCAGCACCCCAAACCGCCTAGCGGGAGTTATGGAGACCCAGTACTTC. Its translation is CASTPNRLAGVMETQYF. The entire variable domain, with the rest obtained from reference TRBV25-1 and TRBJ2-5, is as follows: EADIYQTPRYLVIGTGKKITLECSQTMGHDKMYWYQQDPGMELHLIHYSYGVNSTEKGDLSSESTVSRIRTEHFPLTLESARPSHTSQYLCASTPNRLAGVMETQYFGPGTRLLVL.